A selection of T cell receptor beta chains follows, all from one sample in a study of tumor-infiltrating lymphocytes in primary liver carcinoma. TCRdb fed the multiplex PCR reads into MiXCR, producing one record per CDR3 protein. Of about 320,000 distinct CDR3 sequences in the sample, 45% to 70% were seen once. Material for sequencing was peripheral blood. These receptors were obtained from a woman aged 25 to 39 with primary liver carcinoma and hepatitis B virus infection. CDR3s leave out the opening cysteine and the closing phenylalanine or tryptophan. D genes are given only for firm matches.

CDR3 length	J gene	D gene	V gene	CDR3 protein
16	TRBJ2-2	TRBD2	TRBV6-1	ASSERPSYSGATGELF
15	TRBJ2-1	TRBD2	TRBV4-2	ASSHGKGTSVDNEQF
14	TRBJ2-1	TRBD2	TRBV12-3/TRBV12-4	ASSYRLAWRNNEQL
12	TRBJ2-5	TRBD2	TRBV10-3	AIRTSGRGETQY
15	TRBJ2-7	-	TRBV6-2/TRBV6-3	ASSYSIVVGSSYEQY
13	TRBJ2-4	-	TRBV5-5	ASGTGSYSSDIQY
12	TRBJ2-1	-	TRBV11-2	AISYTTRDNEQF
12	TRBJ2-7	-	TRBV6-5	ASCTRHGSYAQY
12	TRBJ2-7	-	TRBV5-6	ASSFYGIAYEQY
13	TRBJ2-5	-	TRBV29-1	SVEGIWGDSETQY
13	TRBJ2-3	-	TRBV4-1	ASSQEGRSTDTQY
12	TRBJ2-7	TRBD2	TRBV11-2	VCSLASGNNEQY
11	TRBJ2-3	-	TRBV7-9	ASSLDFQYAQY
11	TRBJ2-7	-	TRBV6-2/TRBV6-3	ASSYSKQGEQH
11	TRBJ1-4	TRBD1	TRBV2	ASDDRVNEKLF
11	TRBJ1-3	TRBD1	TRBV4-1	ASSQLLDRVKF
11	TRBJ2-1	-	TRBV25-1	ASSEVRTGEQF
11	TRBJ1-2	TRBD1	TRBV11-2	ASRSGQDYGYT
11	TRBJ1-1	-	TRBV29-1	SVKTGMNTEAF
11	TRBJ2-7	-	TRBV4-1	ASSQEQGREQY
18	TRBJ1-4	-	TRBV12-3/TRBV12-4	ASSGGPPGSIIIEDEKLF
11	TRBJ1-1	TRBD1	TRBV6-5	ASRRDSLTEAF
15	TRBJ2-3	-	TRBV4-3	VSSQSWAGASADTQY
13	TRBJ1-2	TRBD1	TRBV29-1	SVAIQGRANYGYT
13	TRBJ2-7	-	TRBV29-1	SVEAPEGGVYEQY
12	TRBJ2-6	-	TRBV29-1	SADLSSGANVLT
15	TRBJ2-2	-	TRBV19	ASTTPQLAANTGELF
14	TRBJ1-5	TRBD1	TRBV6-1	ASSGQGTYSNQPQH
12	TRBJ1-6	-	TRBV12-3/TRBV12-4	ASSAAGEGSPLH
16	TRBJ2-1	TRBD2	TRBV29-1	SVGGGWGGPGDYNEQF
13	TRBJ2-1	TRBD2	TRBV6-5	ASSLGLAGDYEQF
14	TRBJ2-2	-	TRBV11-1	ASSLELSSYTGELF
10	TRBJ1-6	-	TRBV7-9	ASNLGNSPLH
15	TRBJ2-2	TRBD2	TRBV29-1	SAVNGIAGANTGELF
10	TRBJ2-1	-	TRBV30	AWRRGIGEQF
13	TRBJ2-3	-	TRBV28	ASSRRSGDTDTQY
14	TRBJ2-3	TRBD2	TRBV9	ASSVVAGGIPDTQY
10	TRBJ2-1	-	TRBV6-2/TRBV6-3	ASSYPTAGRF
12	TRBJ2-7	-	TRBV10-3	AISQAGPSYEQY
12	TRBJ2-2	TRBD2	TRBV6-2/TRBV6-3	ASSGTRGAGELF
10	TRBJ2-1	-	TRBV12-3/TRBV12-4	ASSFDASEQF
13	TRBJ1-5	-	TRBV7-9	ASSPRGGGNQPQH
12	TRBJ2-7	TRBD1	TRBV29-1	SVVPGQGGYEQY
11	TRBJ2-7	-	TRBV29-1	SVASKLTYEQY